Detailed here is one T cell receptor beta chain. The antigen is unknown. This entry comes from a study of T cells after yellow fever vaccination. Study in general: Some fractions had low cell numbers, and these were prepared with SMART-Seq v4 Ultra Low Input.

Whole-study findings and limits: Most primary-vaccination clones recurred post-booster (under 98% CD4, around 88% CD8).

Germline CDR1 and CDR2: SQVTM and ANQGSEA. The CDR3 runs to 13 residues. Trimming took 3 bases from V and 1 from J, leaving 8 bases between them. For TCR, cDNA came from 5'RACE template switching, which added a universal primer site and UMIs. TCRdb re-analysed the 5' RACE reads in MiXCR, keeping a single row per CDR3 protein. The sample lists 500,000 to 650,000 distinct CDR3 sequences; roughly 17% were seen once. This sequence originates from a man younger than 35 who received the YFV17D yellow fever vaccine. This chain connects TRBV29-1 to TRBJ2-3, with TRBD1 as a possible D gene (5 bases). Source: PBMCs, taken 5 days after the first yellow fever vaccination. The CDR3 here is CSVDRTRTDTQYF. The DNA for the CDR3 is TGCAGCGTTGACAGGACACGCACAGATACGCAGTATTTT.